Each of the 31 T cell receptor beta chains below was sequenced from the same sample in a study of blood T cell repertoires in COVID-19. The protocol was immunoSEQ multiplex PCR, while the TCRdb copy is restricted to in-frame clones and leaves out a portion. The sample lists 87,000 or so clones, approximately 89% occurring once. The material sequenced was peripheral blood. Receptors originate from a human donor with acute or convalescent COVID-19. The donor label of this sample is uncertain.

This chain links TRBV19 with TRBJ2-7; 7 bases map to TRBD2. The germline gives CDR1 LNHDA, CDR2 SQIVND (reference sequence). The CDR3 consists of 14 residues. V was pared by 3 bases and J by 3 bases, with 5 bases of the junction left unmatched. CDR3 sequence reads: CASSIRGVIYEQYF. In nucleotides, the CDR3 is TGTGCCAGTAGTATTCGGGGGGTTATCTACGAGCAGTACTTC.

V is TRBV7-3 and J is TRBJ2-2, with 9 bases that match TRBD1. Trimming at V came to 6 bases and at J to 7 bases, leaving 9 bases not matched to a gene. CDR1 and CDR2 (germline): SGHTA, FQGTGA. This CDR3 has 15 residues. DNA of the CDR3: TGTGCCAGCAGAATACAGGGGGCGCGGGGCGGGGAGCTGTTTTTT. Its protein is CASRIQGARGGELFF.

Note on this clone: This CDR3 is also generated by other DNA sequences in the sample. This rearrangement joins TRBV24-1 to TRBJ1-4; 7 nucleotides line up with TRBD1. V shed 3 bases, J shed 13 bases, and the junction held 7 bases outside the gene matches. The CDR3 has 13 amino acids. Germline CDR1 is KGHDR and CDR2 is SFDVKD. The CDR3 coding sequence is TGTGCCACCAGTGATCCCCGACAGGGCTCACTGTTTTTT. Amino acid sequence: CATSDPRQGSLFF.

The chain uses TRBV5-1 and TRBJ1-1; D ambiguous. This CDR3 is built from 15 residues. Deletions cut 0 bases from V and 1 base from J, with 10 bases between. From germline, CDR1 is SGHRS and CDR2 YFSETQ. This CDR3 reads CASSLGVIANTEAFF. The CDR3 DNA sequence: TGCGCCAGCAGCTTGGGGGTCATAGCGAACACTGAAGCTTTCTTT.

This rearrangement joins TRBV30 to TRBJ1-3; the D gene is possibly TRBD1 (6 bases). V lost 3 bases and J 6 bases, leaving 12 bases between the germline ends. The CDR3 runs 13 residues. Per germline, CDR1 GTSNPN and CDR2 SVGIG (reference sequence). The CDR3 DNA reads TGTGCCTGGAGCACAGGGATCGCAAACACCATATATTTT. It codes for CAWSTGIANTIYF.

The CDR3 DNA follows: TGTGCCAGCAGTTTATCCATAGGGGGAGAGACCCAGTACTTC. This gives the protein CASSLSIGGETQYF. The rearrangement joins TRBV28 to TRBJ2-5; D is possibly TRBD1 (6 bases). The V end was cut by 1 base, the J end by 4 bases, with 10 bases between. The CDR3 totals 14 residues. Germline CDR1 and CDR2: MDHEN and SYDVKM.

The chain has TRBV27 and TRBJ2-7; weak D call: TRBD1 (5 bases). The germline V gene encodes CDR1 MNHEY and CDR2 SMNVEV (reference sequence). V was pared by 6 bases and J by 0 bases, with 12 bases between. CDR3 size: 14 residues. The chain's CDR3 is CASSSDTYSYEQYF. The CDR3 region has the DNA TGTGCCAGCAGCTCGGACACCTACTCCTACGAGCAGTACTTC.

This clone appeared a single time. The chain employs TRBV5-1 and TRBJ1-1, with 12 bases fitting TRBD1. CDR1 SGHRS and CDR2 YFSETQ come from the germline V gene. Trimming cost V 3 bases and J 1 base; bases outside gene matches: 10. This CDR3 contains 18 residues. The CDR3 DNA follows: TGCGCCAGCAGCTCCTCTGGGGACAGGGGGCACGGGAACACTGAAGCTTTCTTT. It yields the protein CASSSSGDRGHGNTEAFF.

CDR3 sequence reads: CASSVRQGSSYEQYF. The CDR3 DNA reads as TGTGCCAGCAGCGTACGACAGGGTTCCAGCTACGAGCAGTACTTC. The chain joins TRBV27 to TRBJ2-7; 7 bases align to TRBD1. This CDR3 contains 15 residues. Germline-derived CDR1 and CDR2 are MNHEY and SMNVEV (reference sequence). V dropped 6 bases and J dropped 3; count of bases not matched to a gene: 11.

This sequence joins TRBV7-9 and TRBJ2-7; TRBD1 matches at 11 bases. Germline assignment: CDR1 SEHNR and CDR2 FQNEAQ (reference sequence). There are 14 residues in the CDR3. Trimming took 11 bases from V and 0 from J; bases not matched to a gene: 6. The CDR3 DNA is TGTGCCGGCCACGGGACAGGGGGCTCCTACGAGCAGTACTTC. It yields the protein CAGHGTGGSYEQYF. Drawing the rest from reference TRBV7-9 and TRBJ2-7, the complete variable domain is DTGVSQNPRHKITKRGQNVTFRCDPISEHNRLYWYRQTLGQGPEFLTYFQNEAQLEKSRLLSDRFSAERPKGSFSTLEIQRTEQGDSAMYLCAGHGTGGSYEQYFGPGTRLTVT.

The chain is built from TRBV6-5 and TRBJ2-3, with 10 bases aligning to TRBD1. The CDR3 consists of 15 residues. The trim removed 7 bases at V and 4 bases at J, leaving 8 bases unmatched. Per the germline V gene, CDR1 is MNHEY and CDR2 is SVGAGI. The CDR3 loop reads CASTGQGKVSDTQYF. The CDR3 coding sequence is TGTGCCAGCACGGGACAGGGGAAGGTGTCAGATACGCAGTATTTT.

The chain joins TRBV5-5 to TRBJ1-1, with a weak D call TRBD1 (5 bases). CDR1 and CDR2 from the germline V gene are SGHKS and YYEKEE (reference sequence). Trimming took off 4 bases at V and 3 bases at J, with 16 bases between the two ends. This CDR3 region has 15 residues. CDR3: CASSNQDSLDTEAFF. Here the CDR3 DNA reads TGTGCCAGCAGCAACCAAGACAGTTTGGACACTGAAGCTTTCTTT.

The chain joins TRBV4-1 to TRBJ2-3; D not certain. Trimming shortened V by 0 bases and J by 4 bases, and 11 bases separated the two germline ends. The CDR3 contains 15 residues. In germline, CDR1 is MGHRA, CDR2 YSYEKL. Here the CDR3 reads CASSQEWSVADTQYF. The CDR3 DNA sequence: TGCGCCAGCAGCCAAGAGTGGTCAGTGGCAGATACGCAGTATTTT.

The genes are TRBV5-1 and TRBJ1-1, with D hard to call. With 0 bases removed from V and 1 base from J, the gap between germline ends came to 16 bases. CDR1 SGHRS and CDR2 YFSETQ come from the germline V gene. This CDR3 has 17 residues. This chain's CDR3 is CASSLEGSRAGNTEAFF. CDR3 nucleotides: TGCGCCAGCAGCTTGGAAGGGTCGCGGGCAGGGAACACTGAAGCTTTCTTT.

V and J are TRBV6-1 and TRBJ1-2, with 8 bases lining up with TRBD1. Germline assignment: CDR1 MNHNS and CDR2 SASEGT. V lost 2 bases and J lost 8; bases outside the gene matches: 13. This CDR3 is built from 16 residues. The CDR3 nucleotides are TGTGCCAGCAGTGAAAATAATAGGCCGGCAGGGGGCGGCTACACCTTC. It encodes CASSENNRPAGGGYTF.

The V gene is TRBV7-8, the J gene TRBJ2-7, with D maybe TRBD1 (6 bases). This CDR3 comprises 13 residues. CDR1 and CDR2 (germline): SGHVS, FQNEAQ. Trimming cost V 5 bases and J 2 bases, with 10 bases left between them. In DNA form, the CDR3 reads TGTGCCAGCAGCCGGACAGACACCTACGAGCAGTACTTC. This codes for CASSRTDTYEQYF.

The chain joins TRBV19 to TRBJ2-7; TRBD1 is a possible D gene (6 bases). Germline-derived CDR1 and CDR2 are LNHDA and SQIVND (reference sequence). The CDR3 length is 13 residues. Trimming shortened V by 6 bases and J by 3 bases, and 12 bases separated the two germline ends. CDR3 protein: CASSRGWGYEQYF. The CDR3 DNA is TGTGCCAGTAGCAGGGGATGGGGCTACGAGCAGTACTTC.

This chain connects TRBV28 to TRBJ1-5, with TRBD1 identical over 9 bases. J lost 6 bases, V lost 2 bases, and 5 bases had no gene match. The CDR3 sequence is 15 residues long. Per the germline V gene, CDR1 is MDHEN and CDR2 is SYDVKM. CDR3 residues: CASSLSRTGVQPQHF. The CDR3 DNA follows: TGTGCCAGCAGTTTAAGCCGGACAGGGGTTCAGCCCCAGCATTTT. The full variable domain, rest sourced from reference TRBV28 and TRBJ1-5, is DVKVTQSSRYLVKRTGEKVFLECVQDMDHENMFWYRQDPGLGLRLIYFSYDVKMKEKGDIPEGYSVSREKKERFSLILESASTNQTSMYLCASSLSRTGVQPQHFGDGTRLSIL.

The genes are TRBV28 and TRBJ2-7; D remains ambiguous. This CDR3 has 15 amino acids. The V and J ends lost 5 bases and 3 bases respectively, with 17 bases between them. CDR1 and CDR2 from the germline V gene are MDHEN and SYDVKM. CDR3: CASSTAGSSGYEQYF. The CDR3 DNA sequence: TGTGCCAGCAGTACTGCCGGCAGCTCGGGCTACGAGCAGTACTTC.

This sequence joins TRBV6-6 and TRBJ1-3, with no clear D. V was cut by 4 bases and J by 0 bases, with 13 bases left in between. The V gene's germline CDR1 is MNHNY and CDR2 SVGAGI (reference sequence). The CDR3 is made up of 16 amino acids. CDR3: CASSLYTAYSGNTIYF. As DNA, the CDR3 is TGTGCCAGCAGTTTATACACAGCCTACTCTGGAAACACCATATATTTT.

This sequence joins TRBV19 and TRBJ2-7; 10 bases align to TRBD1. Losses at the gene ends were 6 bases for V and 3 bases for J; bases not matched to a gene: 2. Germline CDR1 LNHDA, CDR2 SQIVND (reference sequence). CDR3 length equals 13 residues. CDR3 nucleotide sequence: TGTGCCAGTAGGGGACAGGGGAACTACGAGCAGTACTTC. This gives the protein CASRGQGNYEQYF. The complete variable domain, with remaining parts taken from reference TRBV19 and TRBJ2-7, reads DGGITQSPKYLFRKEGQNVTLSCEQNLNHDAMYWYRQDPGQGLRLIYYSQIVNDFQKGDIAEGYSVSREKKESFPLTVTSAQKNPTAFYLCASRGQGNYEQYFGPGTRLTVT.

The J gene is TRBJ1-4, the V gene TRBV18, with D possibly matching TRBD1 (6 bases). V was clipped by 3 bases and J by 5 bases, with 22 bases between them. CDR3 size: 18 residues. Germline CDR1 reads KGHSH; CDR2 reads LQKENI. The CDR3 reads CASSPQPSQGSGNEKLFF. The CDR3 DNA reads TGTGCCAGCTCACCGCAGCCTAGTCAGGGGTCGGGGAATGAAAAACTGTTTTTT.

V is TRBV7-7 and J is TRBJ2-5, with D possibly being TRBD1 (6 bases). Trimming took 5 bases from V and 4 from J, leaving 11 bases between them. The CDR3 spans 13 residues. Germline CDR1 reads SSHAT; CDR2 reads FNYEAQ (reference sequence). CDR3 sequence: CASSQQGRETQYF. The CDR3 DNA reads TGTGCCAGCAGCCAACAGGGCCGAGAGACCCAGTACTTC.

The V call is TRBV5-1, the J call TRBJ2-1; possible D gene TRBD1, 6 bases. There are 16 residues in the CDR3. Germline-derived CDR1 and CDR2 are SGHRS and YFSETQ. V was trimmed by 0 bases and J by 2 bases, leaving 12 bases between them. The CDR3 reads CASSLDPGTPYNEQFF. For the CDR3, the DNA is TGCGCCAGCAGCTTGGACCCCGGGACACCCTACAATGAGCAGTTCTTC.

This clone was recorded only once. CDR3 nucleotides: TGCAGCGCCCGAGGTGGGAGGGATACTGAAGCTTTCTTT. Amino acids: CSARGGRDTEAFF. The V and J genes are TRBV29-1 and TRBJ1-1, with D unresolved. The V gene's germline CDR1 is SQVTM and CDR2 ANQGSEA. The length of the CDR3 is 13 residues. The V end lost 7 bases, the J end lost 5 bases, and 17 bases lay between the germline ends.

This chain uses TRBV18 with TRBJ2-5; 7 bases are a match to TRBD1. Trimming cost V 3 bases and J 2 bases; bases outside gene matches: 3. This CDR3 has 14 amino acids. Germline values: CDR1 KGHSH, CDR2 LQKENI. The chain's CDR3 is CASSPGQAQETQYF. CDR3 in DNA: TGTGCCAGCTCACCTGGACAGGCACAAGAGACCCAGTACTTC.

The chain joins TRBV21-1 to TRBJ2-3; the listed D gene, TRBD1, was not tested against the DNA. TRBV21-1 counts as a pseudogene. The CDR3 is made up of 11 amino acids. CDR3 sequence: CASSNQNTQYF. In DNA form, the CDR3 reads TGTGCCAGCAGCAACCAAAATACGCAGTATTTT.

The chain employs TRBV19 and TRBJ1-6; D is possibly TRBD1 (6 bases). Between the trimmed V and J ends, which lost 7 bases and 3 bases, there was a span of 13 bases. Germline CDR1 LNHDA, CDR2 SQIVND (reference sequence). This CDR3 spans 15 amino acids. In nucleotides, the CDR3 is TGTGCCAGTACCGCAGGGGTTAACTATAATTCACCCCTCCACTTT. It translates to CASTAGVNYNSPLHF.

This chain connects TRBV28 to TRBJ2-5, with 7 bases fitting TRBD1. From germline, CDR1 is MDHEN and CDR2 SYDVKM. The CDR3 length is 14 residues. The V and J ends lost 5 bases and 3 bases, in that order; junction bases with no gene match: 6. Here the CDR3 DNA reads TGTGCCAGCAGTCCAACGGGACAGAAAGAGACCCAGTACTTC. It yields the protein CASSPTGQKETQYF.

The rearrangement joins TRBV5-1 to TRBJ2-5; 7 bases are shared with TRBD2. The CDR3 sequence is 15 residues long. V shed 1 base and J 5 bases; nucleotides not matched to a gene: 8. In germline, CDR1 is SGHRS, CDR2 YFSETQ. Here the CDR3 reads CASSLNPGGRETQYF. CDR3 DNA sequence: TGCGCCAGCAGCTTGAATCCGGGGGGAAGGGAGACCCAGTACTTC.

The CDR3 DNA is TGTGCCAGCAGTTTTGCGGACAGGGCTAGCTACACCTTC. Translation: CASSFADRASYTF. The chain has TRBV28 and TRBJ1-2; the match to TRBD1 covers 8 bases. Per germline, CDR1 MDHEN and CDR2 SYDVKM. V shed 3 bases, J shed 9 bases, and the junction held 6 bases outside the gene matches. The CDR3 totals 13 residues.